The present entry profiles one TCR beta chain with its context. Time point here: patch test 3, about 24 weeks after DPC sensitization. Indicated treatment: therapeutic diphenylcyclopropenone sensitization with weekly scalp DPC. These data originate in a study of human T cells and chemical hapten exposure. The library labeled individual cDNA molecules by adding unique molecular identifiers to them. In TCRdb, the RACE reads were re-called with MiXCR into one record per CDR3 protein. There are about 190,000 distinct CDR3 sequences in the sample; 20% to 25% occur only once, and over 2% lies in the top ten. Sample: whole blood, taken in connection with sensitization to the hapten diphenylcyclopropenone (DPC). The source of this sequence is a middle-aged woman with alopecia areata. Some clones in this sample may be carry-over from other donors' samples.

For the CDR3, the DNA is TGTGCCAGCAGCTTAAGCGGCGGGGCCCCCTACGAGCAGTACTTC. Encoded protein: CASSLSGGAPYEQYF. The chain employs TRBV7-2 and TRBJ2-7; a possible D gene is TRBD2 (6 bases). The CDR3 contains 15 residues. Germline V gives CDR1 SGHTA, CDR2 FQGNSA. V was shortened by 2 bases and J by 2 bases, with 13 bases between the two germline ends.